This T cell receptor (beta chain) comes out of a study of Graves' ophthalmopathy and Graves' hyperthyroidism. Patients with other autoimmune diseases, uncontrolled infections, pregnancy or lactation were excluded. Study observations and caveats: In blood appeared most of the expanded thyroid clonotypes whose frequency exceeded 0.001.

Notes on this clonotype: Its antigen remains unidentified.

Germline V lookup: CDR1 KGHDR, CDR2 SFDVKD. The CDR3 extends over 12 amino acids. V lost 1 base and J 4 bases, leaving 3 bases between the germline ends. From RNA, the CDR3 regions of TCR beta chains were amplified and sequenced. First-round RT-PCR relied on HTBI primers, and a second-round multiplex PCR came next. TCRdb reanalysed the multiplex PCR reads using MiXCR and keeps one entry per CDR3 protein. The sample contains a few hundred thousand distinct CDR3 sequences, under 25% of which appear only once. The origin of this receptor is a woman in her late teens or twenties with stable Graves' hyperthyroidism. Sequences were obtained from peripheral blood. The chain employs TRBV24-1 and TRBJ2-5; D unclear. This chain's CDR3 is CATSDLSETQYF. CDR3 DNA: TGTGCCACCAGTGATTTATCAGAGACCCAGTACTTC.